This TCR beta chain was identified during a study of cytomegalovirus exposure and HLA in healthy donors. Findings and caveats of the study: Per a later analysis, HLA-associated TCR beta chains showed more clonal expansion than other, equally common TCR beta chains. According to the study, roughly 160 TCR beta chains were cytomegalovirus-associated.

J gave up 1 base and V 5 bases, and 2 bases lay outside the gene matches. This CDR3 comprises 13 residues. Germline V gene lookup returns CDR1 SGHRS and CDR2 YFSETQ. Both 60 Vbeta primers and 13 Jbeta primers went into the PCR. Clones were sequenced by immunoSEQ multiplex PCR, and TCRdb holds only the in-frame ones, with some missing. Among approximately 190,000 clones listed, roughly 90% were seen once. As regards this clone: As yet, its antigen is unknown.

The material sequenced was PBMCs. The chain links TRBV5-1 to TRBJ2-5; TRBD1 aligns across 7 bases. The clonotype comes from a boy between 2 and 15 years old in good health and CMV-seronegative. The chain's CDR3 is CASRDRTQETQYF. CDR3 coding DNA: TGCGCCAGCAGGGACAGGACCCAAGAGACCCAGTACTTC.